This TCR beta chain emerged from a study of identifying expanded T cells in peripheral blood. Healthy donors had no documented immune events, such as infections, while sampled. Germline V gene lookup returns CDR1 SGHTA and CDR2 FQGNSA. This CDR3 is built from 12 residues. V shed 2 bases and J shed 0 bases, with 2 bases lying between them. Sequencing was performed with immunoSEQ multiplex PCR; in TCRdb, only in-frame clones are kept and a portion is missing. The data hold some 120,000 clones, with 84% observed a single time. About this clone itself: The target antigen is unknown.

Points from the study as a whole: Over around two and four weeks, about 17 and 20 clones changed, versus 1.2 between replicates. Variance in clone template counts between approximately 2-week samples significantly increased with total template count across all healthy donors.

The specimen sequenced was blood. The gene calls are TRBV7-2 and TRBJ2-7; D call uncertain. The source of this sequence is a person between 18 and 75 years old in good health. The CDR3 nucleotides are TGTGCCAGCAGCTTATTCTCCTACGAGCAGTACTTC. The encoded protein is CASSLFSYEQYF.